The clone carrying this T cell receptor beta chain was seen many times. Its target is unknown. This sample is part of a study of response to subunit inactivated influenza vaccine. CDR3 size: 12 residues. The V end lost 1 base, the J end lost 4 bases, and 7 bases lay between the germline ends. The V gene's germline CDR1 is DFQATT and CDR2 SNEGSKA (reference sequence). Regarding the study as a whole: Authors suggested each seasonal influenza vaccination recruits few new T cells.

One entry per CDR3 protein results from TCRdb running MiXCR on the RT-PCR reads. The table records hundreds of thousands of distinct CDR3 sequences, around 11% of them present only once. The source of this sequence is a man aged 50 to 60 who received an inactivated influenza vaccine. Sequenced here: PBMCs from blood, sampled on the day of vaccination. This chain links TRBV20-1 with TRBJ1-2; D gene uncertain. The CDR3 sequence: CSARGQIYGYTF. The DNA for the CDR3 is TGCAGTGCTAGAGGGCAGATCTATGGCTACACCTTC.